Listed below are T cell receptor beta chains from one sample, sequenced in a study of T cells in Graves' hyperthyroidism and ophthalmopathy. One entry per CDR3 protein results from TCRdb running MiXCR on the multiplex PCR reads. Among approximately 400,000 distinct CDR3 sequences, approximately 15% were seen once, and the ten largest hold 32%. Sample: blood. The receptors were sampled from a woman in her thirties with Graves' hyperthyroidism. The CDR3 runs from the conserved cysteine through the conserved F or W. Each record gives: D gene, V gene, J gene, clone size, CDR3 DNA, CDR3 protein. The D gene is left open where the match is weak. The size of a clone is reported for some rows only, either as once, few or many, or as a class for expanded clones.

TRBD1	TRBV18	TRBJ2-5	many	TGTGCCAGCTCACCTCTGACAGGGGGCGGTGAGACCCAGTACTTC	CASSPLTGGGETQYF
-	TRBV6-7	TRBJ1-5	many	TGTGCCAGCAGAGAGCGACACGGGAGCAATCAGCCCCAGCATTTT	CASRERHGSNQPQHF
-	TRBV2	TRBJ1-2	few	TGTGCCAGCAGTGAATGGGTGACCCGGGACCAACATACTAACTATGGCTACACCTTC	CASSEWVTRDQHTNYGYTF
TRBD2	TRBV20-1	TRBJ2-1	-	TGCAGTGCCGTAATAGCGGGACGATCCTACAATGAGCAGTTCTTC	CSAVIAGRSYNEQFF
-	TRBV20-1	TRBJ2-1	-	TGCAGTGCTAGAGACCCAGACGGGGGGCGATGGAATGAGCAGTTCTTC	CSARDPDGGRWNEQFF
-	TRBV28	TRBJ1-5	-	TGTGCCAGCAGTTTTGAGGGCTTCCGGCAGCCCCAGCATTTT	CASSFEGFRQPQHF
-	TRBV6-2/TRBV6-3	TRBJ2-1	few	TGTGCCATCAACACCGACAGTGTGGGTGAGCAGTTCTTC	CAINTDSVGEQFF
-	TRBV2	TRBJ1-3	-	TGTGCCAGCAGTGAACAGTTGGTGGGGGCTGGAAACACCATATATTTT	CASSEQLVGAGNTIYF
-	TRBV10-3	TRBJ2-7	few	TGTGCCATCAGCCCTTCAGACCCGTCGGAGACTTACGAGCAGTACTTC	CAISPSDPSETYEQYF
-	TRBV28	TRBJ2-5	many	TGTGCCAGCAGTTTGATTGGAGTTTGGTACTTC	CASSLIGVWYF
-	TRBV3-1	TRBJ2-7	many	TGTGCCAGCAGGAATACTGCGGGCGAGCAGTACTTC	CASRNTAGEQYF
-	TRBV20-1	TRBJ2-5	many	TGCAGCCCTATATCGGGACTCCAAGAGACCCAGTACTTC	CSPISGLQETQYF
-	TRBV12-3/TRBV12-4	TRBJ2-1	many	TGTGCCAGCAGTTTAGCAACGAGGGTGAGGAATGAGCAGTTCTTC	CASSLATRVRNEQFF
TRBD1	TRBV6-1	TRBJ2-7	-	TGTGCCAGCAGGACAGGGGCCCCCTACGAGCAGTACTTC	CASRTGAPYEQYF
-	TRBV5-4	TRBJ2-7	few	TGTGCCAGCAGCTTCCTTGCCTTGGGTCCCCACTACGAGCAGTACTTC	CASSFLALGPHYEQYF
TRBD2	TRBV29-1	TRBJ2-2	many	TGCAGCGTTGGGAGGAGGGAGGGCCTTGTCGGGGAGCTGTTTTTT	CSVGRREGLVGELFF
-	TRBV3-1	TRBJ2-7	many	TGTGCCAGCAGCCCCTCCGGGGCGGGTTCCTACGAGCAGTACTTC	CASSPSGAGSYEQYF
-	TRBV28	TRBJ1-1	many	TGTGCCACCACGGCGGCAGCTGAAGCTTTCTTT	CATTAAAEAFF
TRBD2	TRBV20-1	TRBJ2-1	many	TGCAGTGCTACAAGCGGGAGCCGCTCCTACAATGAGCAGTTCTTC	CSATSGSRSYNEQFF
-	TRBV14	TRBJ2-1	-	TGTGCCAGCAGCCAAGTAGTTGGATCCTACAATGAGCAGTTCTTC	CASSQVVGSYNEQFF
-	TRBV5-8	TRBJ1-3	few	TGTGCCAGCAGCTTGGGGGACACCGGAAACACCATATATTTT	CASSLGDTGNTIYF
-	TRBV24-1	TRBJ2-3	few	TGTGCCACCAGTGATAAGCGGGGGACAGCAGATACGCAGTATTTT	CATSDKRGTADTQYF
TRBD2	TRBV19	TRBJ2-1	few	TGTGCCACCAAGCGGGAGGGCCTCAATGAGCAGTTCTTC	CATKREGLNEQFF
-	TRBV5-6	TRBJ2-7	many	TGTGCCAGCAGCCTGATGGGGATCCGCGAGCAGTACTTC	CASSLMGIREQYF